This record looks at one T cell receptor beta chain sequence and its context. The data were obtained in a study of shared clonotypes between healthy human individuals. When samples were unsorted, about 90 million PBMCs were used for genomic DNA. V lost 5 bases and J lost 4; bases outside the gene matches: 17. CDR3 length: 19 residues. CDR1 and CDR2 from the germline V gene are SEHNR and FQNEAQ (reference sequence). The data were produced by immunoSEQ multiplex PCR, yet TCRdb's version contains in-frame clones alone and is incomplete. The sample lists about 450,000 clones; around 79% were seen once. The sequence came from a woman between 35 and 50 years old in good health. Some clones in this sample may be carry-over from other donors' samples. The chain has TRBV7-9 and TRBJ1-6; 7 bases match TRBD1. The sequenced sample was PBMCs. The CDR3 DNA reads TGTGCCAGCAGCCAAACGGACAGGAGAGCGTCTCTATATAATTCACCCCTCCACTTT. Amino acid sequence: CASSQTDRRASLYNSPLHF.